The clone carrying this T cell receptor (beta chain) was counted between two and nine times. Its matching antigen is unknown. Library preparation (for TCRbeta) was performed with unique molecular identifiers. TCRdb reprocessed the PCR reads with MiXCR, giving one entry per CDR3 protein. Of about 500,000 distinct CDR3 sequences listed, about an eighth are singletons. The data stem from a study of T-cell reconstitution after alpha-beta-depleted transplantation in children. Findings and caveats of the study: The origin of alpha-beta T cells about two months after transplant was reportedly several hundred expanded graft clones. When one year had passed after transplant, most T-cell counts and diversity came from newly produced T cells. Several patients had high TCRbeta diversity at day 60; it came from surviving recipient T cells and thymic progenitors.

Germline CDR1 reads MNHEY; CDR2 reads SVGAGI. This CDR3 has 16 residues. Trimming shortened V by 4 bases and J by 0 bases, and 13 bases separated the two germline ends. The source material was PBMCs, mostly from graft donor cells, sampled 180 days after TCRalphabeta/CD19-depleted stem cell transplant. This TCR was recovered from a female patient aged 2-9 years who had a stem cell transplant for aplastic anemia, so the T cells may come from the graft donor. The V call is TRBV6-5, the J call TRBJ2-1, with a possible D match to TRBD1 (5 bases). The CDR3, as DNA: TGTGCCAGCAGTTGGGATAGGGGTAGCTCCTACAATGAGCAGTTCTTC. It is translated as CASSWDRGSSYNEQFF.